The clone carrying this T cell receptor (beta chain) was detected a few times. Its cognate antigen is unknown. Looked up from germline, CDR1 is SEHNR and CDR2 is FQNEAQ (reference sequence). Trimming shortened V by 2 bases and J by 6 bases, and 5 bases separated the two germline ends. The CDR3 is made up of 12 amino acids. The data stem from a study of STAT5B mutations in CD4+ large granular lymphocyte leukemia. Study findings and constraints: Main leukemic clonotypes were patient-specific, but approximately 25% appeared at low frequency elsewhere. Data were not HLA-matched across samples.

The survey-level immunoSEQ assay was used. In the source study's methods: The detection floor for productive clonotype frequency was 2.59 x 10-5. Method: immunoSEQ multiplex PCR; TCRdb's copy keeps in-frame clones and lacks some. V and J calls plus clone size are reproduced from that table; the DNA served to infer D and trimming. The sample carries 40,000 to 45,000 clones, about 88% recorded once. The sequence was obtained from a human donor in good health. The material sequenced was CD4+ T cells from blood buffy coats. V gene TRBV7-9 combines with J gene TRBJ2-4; D is uncertain. CDR3 protein: CASSLSRNIQYF. DNA of the CDR3: TGTGCCAGCAGCTTATCCCGAAACATTCAGTACTTC.